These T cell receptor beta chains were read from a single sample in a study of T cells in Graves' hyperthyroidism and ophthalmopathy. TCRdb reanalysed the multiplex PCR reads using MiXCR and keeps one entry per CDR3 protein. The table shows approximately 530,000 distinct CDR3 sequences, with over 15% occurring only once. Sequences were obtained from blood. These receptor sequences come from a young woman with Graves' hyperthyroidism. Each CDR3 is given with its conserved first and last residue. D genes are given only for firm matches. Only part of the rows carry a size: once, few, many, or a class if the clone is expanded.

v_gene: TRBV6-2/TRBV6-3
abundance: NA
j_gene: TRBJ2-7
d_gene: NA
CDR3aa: CVSSDGGGRYEQYF
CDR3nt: TGTGTCAGCAGTGACGGAGGGGGACGCTACGAGCAGTACTTC

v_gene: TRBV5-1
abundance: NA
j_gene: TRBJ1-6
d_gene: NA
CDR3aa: CASSPTGTYNSPLHF
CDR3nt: TGCGCCAGCAGCCCCACCGGGACATACAATTCACCCCTCCACTTT

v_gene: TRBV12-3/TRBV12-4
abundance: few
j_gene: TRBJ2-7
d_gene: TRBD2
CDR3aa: CASSFTPTSGEQYF
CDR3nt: TGTGCCAGCAGTTTTACCCCGACTAGCGGCGAGCAGTACTTC

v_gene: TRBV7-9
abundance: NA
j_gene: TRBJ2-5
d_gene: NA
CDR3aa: CASSQSIRGAGTRQETQYF
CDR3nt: TGTGCCAGCAGCCAATCTATTCGGGGGGCTGGGACTCGGCAAGAGACCCAGTACTTC

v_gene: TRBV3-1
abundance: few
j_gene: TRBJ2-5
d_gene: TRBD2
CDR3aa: CASSQGGLAGHQETQYF
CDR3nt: TGTGCCAGCAGCCAAGGGGGACTAGCGGGACACCAAGAGACCCAGTACTTC

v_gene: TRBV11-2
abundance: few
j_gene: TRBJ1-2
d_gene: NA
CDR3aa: CASSFEGASYGYTF
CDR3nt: TGTGCCAGCAGCTTTGAAGGGGCTTCCTATGGCTACACCTTC

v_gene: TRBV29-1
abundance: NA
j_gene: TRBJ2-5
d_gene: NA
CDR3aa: CSVEAALKETQYF
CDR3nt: TGCAGCGTTGAAGCAGCTCTTAAAGAGACCCAGTACTTC

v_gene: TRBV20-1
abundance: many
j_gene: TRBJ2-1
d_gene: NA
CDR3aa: CSARDQFQGISYNEQFF
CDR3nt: TGCAGTGCTAGAGATCAATTTCAGGGGATCTCCTACAATGAGCAGTTCTTC

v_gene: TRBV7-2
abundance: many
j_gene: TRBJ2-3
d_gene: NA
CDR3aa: CASSLFGITDTQYF
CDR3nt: TGTGCCAGCAGCTTATTCGGGATCACAGATACGCAGTATTTT

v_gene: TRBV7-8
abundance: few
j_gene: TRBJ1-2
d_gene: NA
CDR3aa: CASSPTPGIGYGYTF
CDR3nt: TGTGCCAGCAGCCCGACGCCAGGGATCGGCTATGGCTACACCTTC

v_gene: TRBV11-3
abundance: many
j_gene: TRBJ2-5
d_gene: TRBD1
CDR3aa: CASSLGGRGRQETQYF
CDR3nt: TGTGCCAGCAGCTTGGGGGGCAGGGGGCGTCAAGAGACCCAGTACTTC

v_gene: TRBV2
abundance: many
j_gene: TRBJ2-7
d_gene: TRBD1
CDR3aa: CASSPPGTGTPHEQYF
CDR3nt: TGTGCCAGCAGTCCCCCGGGGACAGGGACCCCCCACGAGCAGTACTTC

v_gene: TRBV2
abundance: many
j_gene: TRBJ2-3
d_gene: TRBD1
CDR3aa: CASKFRAGQGPDTQYF
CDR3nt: TGTGCCAGCAAGTTCCGCGCGGGACAGGGTCCAGATACGCAGTATTTT

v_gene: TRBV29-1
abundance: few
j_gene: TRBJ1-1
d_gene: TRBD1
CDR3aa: CSVEGRGQGIFGTEAFF
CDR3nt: TGCAGCGTCGAGGGCAGGGGACAGGGGATCTTTGGGACTGAAGCTTTCTTT

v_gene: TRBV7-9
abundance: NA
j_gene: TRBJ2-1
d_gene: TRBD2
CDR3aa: CASSSGTIGNEQFF
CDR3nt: TGTGCCAGCAGCTCAGGGACTATCGGTAATGAGCAGTTCTTC

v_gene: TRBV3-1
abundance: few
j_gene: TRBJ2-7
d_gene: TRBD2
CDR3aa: CASSQSVALAGVYSYEQYF
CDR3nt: TGTGCCAGCAGCCAAAGCGTTGCACTAGCGGGGGTCTACTCCTACGAGCAGTACTTC